One sample yielded the 27 T cell receptor beta chains listed below, sequenced in a study of blood T cell repertoires in COVID-19. TCRdb keeps only in-frame clones here, not all; method: immunoSEQ multiplex PCR. This table holds around 94,000 clones, about four fifths found once. Sequenced: peripheral blood. These receptors were collected from a man in his forties with active or convalescent COVID-19.

The rearrangement uses TRBV14 and TRBJ1-1; weak D call: TRBD1 (6 bases). CDR1 is SGHDN, CDR2 FVKESK, per germline. The CDR3 spans 15 residues. Deletions cut 3 bases from V and 4 bases from J, with 15 bases between. The CDR3 region has the DNA TGTGCCAGCAGCCACCTAACAGGGTTTGGCACTGAAGCTTTCTTT. It specifies CASSHLTGFGTEAFF.

J is TRBJ2-5 and V is TRBV9; 9 bases align to TRBD2. Germline V gene sequence: CDR1 SGDLS, CDR2 YYNGEE. This CDR3 is built from 14 residues. V gave up 4 bases and J gave up 4 bases; unmatched junction bases: 5. As DNA, the CDR3 is TGTGCCAGCAGCCCCCCAGCGGGGGGAGAGACCCAGTACTTC. Translating it yields CASSPPAGGETQYF.

This chain links TRBV5-1 with TRBJ2-3; TRBD2 matches at 10 bases. The CDR3 is 16 residues long. The V gene end was trimmed by 0 bases and the J gene end by 3 bases; junction bases not matched to a gene: 4. Germline values: CDR1 SGHRS, CDR2 YFSETQ. The CDR3 region has the DNA TGCGCCAGCAGCTTGGGAGCTAGCGGGGGAACAGATACGCAGTATTTT. It encodes CASSLGASGGTDTQYF.

V gene TRBV9 combines with J gene TRBJ1-6; tentatively, D is TRBD1 (5 bases). Germline V gene data show CDR1 as SGDLS and CDR2 as YYNGEE. The germline V and J ends were trimmed by 0 bases and 6 bases, with 10 bases remaining between them. The CDR3 spans 15 residues. This CDR3 is CASSVEGRINSPLHF. In DNA, the CDR3 is TGTGCCAGCAGCGTAGAGGGGAGGATTAATTCACCCCTCCACTTT.

The V and J genes are TRBV19 and TRBJ2-2, with D perhaps TRBD1 (5 bases). This CDR3 has 12 residues. The germline CDR1 and CDR2 sequences are LNHDA and SQIVND (reference sequence). The germline V and J ends were trimmed by 7 bases and 6 bases, with 9 bases remaining between them. CDR3 loop: CASIGRAGELFF. CDR3 coding DNA: TGTGCCAGTATCGGCAGGGCCGGGGAGCTGTTTTTT.

This clone was seen a handful of times. This chain joins TRBV27 and TRBJ1-5, with D uncertain. Germline V gene data show CDR1 as MNHEY and CDR2 as SMNVEV (reference sequence). V was clipped by 6 bases and J by 0 bases, with 15 bases between them. The length of the CDR3 is 16 residues. This CDR3 is CASSLTPIGSNQPQHF. CDR3 nucleotides: TGTGCCAGCAGCCTAACTCCCATTGGTAGCAATCAGCCCCAGCATTTT.

The chain uses TRBV9 and TRBJ1-2, with 9 bases lining up with TRBD1. V gave up 0 bases and J gave up 7 bases; unmatched junction bases: 1. This CDR3 has 13 residues. Germline V gene data show CDR1 as SGDLS and CDR2 as YYNGEE. The CDR3: CASSVGQGGGYTF. As DNA, the CDR3 is TGTGCCAGCAGCGTAGGACAGGGGGGTGGCTACACCTTC.

The chain combines TRBV6-2 or TRBV6-3 with TRBJ2-5; 10 bases are shared with TRBD1. The CDR3 is made up of 15 amino acids. The germline CDR1 and CDR2 sequences are MNHEY and SVGEGT. V was clipped by 0 bases and J by 6 bases; unmatched bases: 4. Here the CDR3 DNA reads TGTGCCAGCAGTTACTCGGACAGGGGGAGGCAGACCCAGTACTTC. Protein product: CASSYSDRGRQTQYF.

V and J are TRBV18 and TRBJ1-2, with D perhaps TRBD1 (5 bases). Between the trimmed V and J ends, which lost 8 bases and 8 bases, there was a span of 27 bases. CDR1 and CDR2 from the germline V gene are KGHSH and LQKENI. The CDR3 consists of 16 residues. The CDR3 DNA reads TGTGCCAGCCACCCCGGCGGGGGTCTGATAGATCGGGGCTACACCTTC. It translates to CASHPGGGLIDRGYTF.

The chain is built from TRBV23-1 and TRBJ2-2; the D gene is possibly TRBD2 (5 bases). TRBV23-1 is filed as an ORF, its function uncertain. The V gene lost 0 bases and the J gene lost 5 bases, with 7 bases spanning the gap. This CDR3 contains 14 residues. CDR3 loop: CASSQSGVTGELFF. The CDR3 nucleotides read TGCGCCAGCAGTCAATCGGGAGTTACCGGGGAGCTGTTTTTT.

The chain employs TRBV20-1 and TRBJ1-5; 10 nucleotides align to TRBD1. The V gene end was trimmed by 3 bases and the J gene end by 11 bases; junction bases not matched to a gene: 16. Germline V gene lookup returns CDR1 DFQATT and CDR2 SNEGSKA (reference sequence). CDR3 length: 16 residues. The CDR3 region has the DNA TGCAGTGCTAGTCCCACCTCGGACAGGGGGAGAACGGCCCAGCATTTT. Residues: CSASPTSDRGRTAQHF.

The table lists this clone with a few counts. The genes are TRBV9 and TRBJ2-3; 7 nucleotides match TRBD1. V shed 1 base and J 6 bases; nucleotides not matched to a gene: 2. The germline V gene has CDR1 SGDLS and CDR2 YYNGEE. The CDR3 runs to 13 residues. CDR3 DNA: TGTGCCAGCAGCGTATACAGGGGTGATACGCAGTATTTT. As protein: CASSVYRGDTQYF.

This clone was seen a handful of times. This sequence joins TRBV19 and TRBJ2-5; D not certain. This CDR3 has 12 amino acids. V dropped 5 bases and J dropped 2 bases, with 6 bases sitting between them. The germline CDR1 and CDR2 sequences are LNHDA and SQIVND (reference sequence). The CDR3 sequence is CASSYGQETQYF. The DNA of the CDR3 is TGTGCCAGTAGTTACGGTCAAGAGACCCAGTACTTC. Using reference TRBV19 and TRBJ2-5 for the parts outside the CDR3, the full variable domain is DGGITQSPKYLFRKEGQNVTLSCEQNLNHDAMYWYRQDPGQGLRLIYYSQIVNDFQKGDIAEGYSVSREKKESFPLTVTSAQKNPTAFYLCASSYGQETQYFGPGTRLLVL.

This sequence joins TRBV6-6 and TRBJ1-5, with a weak D call TRBD1 (6 bases). Germline lookup yields CDR1 MNHNY and CDR2 SVGAGI (reference sequence). Trimming cost V 7 bases and J 5 bases, with 15 bases left between them. The CDR3 covers 14 residues. The CDR3 reads CASKGRQVHQPQHF. The CDR3 nucleotides read TGTGCCAGCAAGGGTAGACAGGTTCATCAGCCCCAGCATTTT.

The rearrangement links TRBV5-5 to TRBJ2-3; tentatively, D is TRBD2 (5 bases). The CDR3 loop spans 15 amino acids. Germline assignment: CDR1 SGHKS and CDR2 YYEKEE (reference sequence). Trimming stripped 9 bases from V and 4 bases from J, with 21 bases between. The CDR3 is CATTERPLSPDTQYF. The DNA for the CDR3 is TGTGCCACTACCGAGCGGCCTCTGTCGCCAGATACGCAGTATTTT.

This clone has only a few counts. The rearrangement joins TRBV4-3 to TRBJ1-6; D ambiguous. V was clipped by 0 bases and J by 6 bases, with 12 bases between them. The CDR3 loop spans 16 amino acids. Per germline, CDR1 LGHNA and CDR2 YSLEER. The CDR3 nucleotides are TGCGCCAGCAGCCAAGATACGGGGATGGTTAATTCACCCCTCCACTTT. Encoded protein: CASSQDTGMVNSPLHF.

The table lists this clone with a count of one. CDR3 bases: TGTGCCAGTAGTCCACAATGGAGCCAGGGATTGGTTAACTATGGCTACACCTTC. Translating gives CASSPQWSQGLVNYGYTF. V usage is TRBV19 and J usage is TRBJ1-2; D is possibly TRBD1 (5 bases). Per the germline V gene, CDR1 is LNHDA and CDR2 is SQIVND (reference sequence). The V gene lost 5 bases and the J gene lost 1 base, with 23 bases spanning the gap. The CDR3 extends over 18 amino acids.

This chain links TRBV7-2 with TRBJ1-1; possibly TRBD1 for D (6 bases). The CDR3 has 13 residues. Germline V gene data show CDR1 as SGHTA and CDR2 as FQGNSA. Between the trimmed V and J ends, which lost 5 bases and 1 base, there was a span of 8 bases. DNA of the CDR3: TGTGCCAGCAGCCTACAGGGGAACACTGAAGCTTTCTTT. Translating it yields CASSLQGNTEAFF.

The chain combines TRBV5-4 with TRBJ2-1; 11 positions match TRBD1. This CDR3 comprises 16 residues. Germline V gene lookup returns CDR1 SGHNT and CDR2 YYREEE (reference sequence). V was pared by 0 bases and J by 3 bases, with 2 bases of the junction left unmatched. CDR3 residues: CASSLVGTGGYNEQFF. The CDR3 coding sequence is TGTGCCAGCAGCTTGGTAGGGACAGGGGGCTACAATGAGCAGTTCTTC. The full variable domain, in which reference TRBV5-4 and TRBJ2-1 provide the parts outside the CDR3, is ETGVTQSPTHLIKTRGQQVTLRCSSQSGHNTVSWYQQALGQGPQFIFQYYREEENGRGNFPPRFSGLQFPNYSSELNVNALELDDSALYLCASSLVGTGGYNEQFFGPGTRLTVL.

This clone was seen more than once but under ten times. This chain connects TRBV6-5 to TRBJ1-1; D unclear. The V gene's germline CDR1 is MNHEY and CDR2 SVGAGI. Trimming took 6 bases from V and 4 from J, leaving 15 bases between them. The CDR3 is 14 residues long. CDR3 sequence: CASRMPGQGTEAFF. Here the CDR3 DNA reads TGTGCCAGCAGGATGCCTGGGCAAGGCACTGAAGCTTTCTTT.

The chain employs TRBV7-8 and TRBJ1-2, with TRBD1 matching 7 bases. The CDR3 has 15 residues. J gave up 7 bases and V 6 bases, and 14 bases lay outside the gene matches. From germline, CDR1 is SGHVS and CDR2 FQNEAQ. The CDR3 region is CASRALTGLVVGYTF. The CDR3 DNA reads TGTGCCAGCAGGGCCTTGACAGGGTTGGTTGTTGGCTACACCTTC.

V usage is TRBV5-1 and J usage is TRBJ2-3; TRBD2 agrees at 11 bases. V dropped 0 bases and J dropped 0; count of bases not matched to a gene: 9. Germline loops: CDR1 SGHRS, CDR2 YFSETQ. CDR3 length: 19 amino acids. The CDR3 protein is CASSLARASGGLSTDTQYF. The CDR3 nucleotides are TGCGCCAGCAGCTTGGCTAGGGCTAGCGGGGGGCTTAGCACAGATACGCAGTATTTT.

V gene TRBV7-9 combines with J gene TRBJ1-4, with no clear D. CDR1 SEHNR and CDR2 FQNEAQ come from the germline V gene (reference sequence). CDR3 length: 15 residues. The germline V and J ends were trimmed by 5 bases and 0 bases, with 10 bases remaining between them. The CDR3 sequence is CASSLSAATNEKLFF. CDR3 coding DNA: TGTGCCAGCAGCCTAAGTGCCGCAACTAATGAAAAACTGTTTTTT.

This chain links TRBV18 with TRBJ1-6; D might be TRBD1 (5 bases). CDR1 is KGHSH, CDR2 LQKENI, per germline. Trimming removed 5 bases from V and 10 bases from J, with 12 bases in between. The CDR3 extends over 13 amino acids. Written as DNA, the CDR3 is TGTGCCAGCTCAACTGGGGGGGAGTCACCCCTCCACTTT. Protein: CASSTGGESPLHF.

The chain uses TRBV6-5 and TRBJ1-1; no clear D gene. The V and J ends lost 6 bases and 1 base respectively, with 9 bases between them. Germline CDR1 and CDR2: MNHEY and SVGAGI. This CDR3 comprises 13 residues. The CDR3: CASSKVENTEAFF. CDR3 bases: TGTGCCAGCAGCAAAGTAGAGAACACTGAAGCTTTCTTT.

This clone has only one observation. The chain has TRBV19 and TRBJ1-6, with 10 bases identical to TRBD1. CDR1 is LNHDA and CDR2 is SQIVND in the germline V gene (reference sequence). The CDR3 length is 16 residues. Trimming removed 5 bases from V and 9 bases from J; junction bases left unmatched: 10. In DNA form, the CDR3 reads TGTGCCAGTAGTTCATCGACAGGGGGCGCATCTTCACCCCTCCACTTT. It translates to CASSSSTGGASSPLHF.

DNA of the CDR3: TGCAGTGCTAGATATGAGACCCAGTACTTC. Translation gives CSARYETQYF. The rearrangement joins TRBV20-1 to TRBJ2-5; D is unresolved. Germline V lookup: CDR1 DFQATT, CDR2 SNEGSKA (reference sequence). The V and J ends lost 2 bases and 5 bases respectively, with 3 bases between them. CDR3 length equals 10 residues.